The 29 T cell receptor beta chains below were found in one sample sequenced in a study of T cells after yellow fever vaccination. TCRdb called the 5' RACE reads again in MiXCR, with one record for every CDR3 protein. Of over 250,000 distinct CDR3 sequences listed, about 4% are singletons. Sequences were derived from PBMCs, sampled 5 days after the yellow fever booster vaccination. Every receptor here comes from a man aged 18 to 30 who received the YFV17D yellow fever vaccine.

This clonotype occurred a few times. The V gene is TRBV12-3 or TRBV12-4, the J gene TRBJ2-3; TRBD2 matches at 10 bases. This CDR3 is built from 19 residues. V gave up 6 bases and J gave up 0 bases; unmatched junction bases: 15. CDR3 sequence reads: CASSSPSIAGGYSTDTQYF. CDR3 bases: TGTGCCAGCAGCTCTCCCTCAATAGCGGGGGGCTATAGCACAGATACGCAGTATTTT.

This clonotype was recorded many times. J is TRBJ2-6 and V is TRBV4-3; 9 bases fit TRBD2. J was trimmed by 0 bases and V by 1 base; bases with no gene match: 7. The CDR3 has 19 amino acids. Germline V gene data show CDR1 as LGHNA and CDR2 as YSLEER. CDR3 coding DNA: TGCGCCAGCAGCCAAGCGGGGCGGGGGGGCCGCTCTGGGGCCAACGTCCTGACTTTC. Residues: CASSQAGRGGRSGANVLTF.

In its sample, this clonotype was seen many times. The chain has TRBV2 and TRBJ2-5; D not resolved. V lost 10 bases and J lost 4, with 13 bases in between. Germline CDR1 is SNHLY and CDR2 is FYNNEI. This CDR3 has 12 residues. The CDR3, as DNA: TGTGCCACCCAGGATGCTGGAGAGACCCAGTACTTC. Translated, it gives CATQDAGETQYF.

This clonotype was counted only a few times. The V gene is TRBV5-5, the J gene TRBJ1-1; 7 nucleotides match TRBD1. Unmatched junction bases numbered 7, after V lost 2 bases and J lost 0 bases. Germline values: CDR1 SGHKS, CDR2 YYEKEE (reference sequence). There are 16 residues in the CDR3. Written as DNA, the CDR3 is TGTGCCAGCAGCTTAGGGGGCTTCAACGTGAACACTGAAGCTTTCTTT. Translation: CASSLGGFNVNTEAFF.

This clonotype was seen at least ten times. The chain recombines TRBV7-9 with TRBJ2-2; the D is unclear. Trimming shortened V by 2 bases and J by 0 bases, and 10 bases separated the two germline ends. The CDR3 is made up of 16 amino acids. Germline V gene sequence: CDR1 SEHNR, CDR2 FQNEAQ (reference sequence). CDR3 loop: CASSLIGRTNTGELFF. The CDR3, as DNA: TGTGCCAGCAGCTTAATAGGGCGGACGAACACCGGGGAGCTGTTTTTT.

This clonotype was observed at least ten times. The gene calls are TRBV20-1 and TRBJ2-5; TRBD2 is a possible D gene (6 bases). The CDR3 is made up of 13 amino acids. Germline V CDR1 and CDR2: DFQATT, SNEGSKA (reference sequence). CDR3 DNA: TGCAGAGCCTCCCGAGCGGGCGAAGAGACCCAGTACTTC. Its translation is CRASRAGEETQYF.

About this clonotype itself: A much bigger clone sits one base away, suggesting this may be a read error. DNA for the CDR3: TGTGCCAGCAGTTTAGCGGGGGGGTACACAGATACGCAGTATTTT. Translated, it gives CASSLAGGYTDTQYF. The gene calls are TRBV6-5 and TRBJ2-3, with 11 bases identical to TRBD2. Germline CDR1 is MNHEY and CDR2 is SVGAGI. Trimming took 4 bases from V and 2 from J; bases not matched to a gene: 2. The CDR3 loop spans 15 amino acids.

The chain has TRBV5-1 and TRBJ2-7; D remains unclear. The V gene's germline CDR1 is SGHRS and CDR2 YFSETQ. Deletions cut 6 bases from V and 4 bases from J, with 11 bases between. This CDR3 is built from 12 residues. The CDR3 here is CASNKPGYEQYF. CDR3 sequence (DNA): TGCGCCAGCAACAAGCCAGGTTACGAGCAGTACTTC. Filled out from reference TRBV5-1 and TRBJ2-7, the complete variable domain reads KAGVTQTPRYLIKTRGQQVTLSCSPISGHRSVSWYQQTPGQGLQFLFEYFSETQRNKGNFPGRFSGRQFSNSRSEMNVSTLELGDSALYLCASNKPGYEQYFGPGTRLTVT.

In its sample, this clonotype was seen a few times. The chain carries TRBV6-5 and TRBJ2-5; perhaps TRBD2 as D (5 bases). Trimming took 4 bases from V and 3 from J, leaving 15 bases between them. Germline lookup yields CDR1 MNHEY and CDR2 SVGAGI. The CDR3 consists of 15 residues. CDR3 coding DNA: TGTGCCAGCAGTTCAATGGGCGAGGGAGAAGAGACCCAGTACTTC. Protein sequence: CASSSMGEGEETQYF.

V usage is TRBV6-2 or TRBV6-3 and J usage is TRBJ1-2; no reliable D call. Germline loops: CDR1 MNHEY, CDR2 SVGEGT. The CDR3 extends over 11 amino acids. The ends were cut back, 3 bases at V and 8 bases at J, with 7 bases in the middle. This CDR3 reads CASSYLSGYTF. The CDR3 DNA is TGTGCCAGCAGTTATCTCTCCGGCTACACCTTC.

This clonotype was found a few times. The chain links TRBV20-1 to TRBJ1-5; no clear D. The CDR3 loop spans 14 amino acids. The germline V gene encodes CDR1 DFQATT and CDR2 SNEGSKA (reference sequence). Trimming took off 3 bases at V and 7 bases at J, with 16 bases between the two ends. The CDR3 reads CSASGGVSKQPQHF. The CDR3 nucleotides read TGCAGTGCTAGCGGCGGGGTGAGTAAGCAGCCCCAGCATTTT.

This clonotype was counted a few times. The J gene is TRBJ2-2, the V gene TRBV12-3 or TRBV12-4; maybe TRBD2 (6 bases). There are 15 residues in the CDR3. The V end was cut by 3 bases, the J end by 2 bases, with 10 bases between. The CDR3 region is CASSLRRGNTGELFF. The CDR3 DNA is TGTGCCAGCAGTTTGAGGCGGGGTAACACCGGGGAGCTGTTTTTT.

This clonotype has a handful of counts. The rearrangement links TRBV5-6 to TRBJ1-2, with 9 bases aligning to TRBD1. From germline, CDR1 is SGHDT and CDR2 YYEEEE. This CDR3 has 13 residues. V shed 6 bases, J shed 4 bases, and the junction held 4 bases outside the gene matches. CDR3 DNA: TGTGCCAGCATCGGGGACAGGGTCTATGGCTACACCTTC. As protein: CASIGDRVYGYTF.

The chain carries TRBV5-1 and TRBJ2-3; D gene ambiguous. The CDR3 contains 11 residues. Per the germline V gene, CDR1 is SGHRS and CDR2 is YFSETQ. Between the trimmed V and J ends, which lost 6 bases and 3 bases, there was a span of 5 bases. The CDR3 DNA reads TGCGCCAGCAAGGAGACAGATACGCAGTATTTT. Protein product: CASKETDTQYF.

This chain links TRBV4-1 with TRBJ1-2, with TRBD1 as a possible D gene (5 bases). The germline V gene encodes CDR1 MGHRA and CDR2 YSYEKL. The V gene lost 3 bases and the J gene lost 2 bases, with 16 bases spanning the gap. The CDR3 loop spans 16 amino acids. This CDR3 reads CASSQRGQATNYGYTF. CDR3 sequence (DNA): TGCGCCAGCAGCCAGAGGGGCCAGGCAACGAACTATGGCTACACCTTC.

V is TRBV7-8 and J is TRBJ2-3; 7 bases fit TRBD2. Trimming took 0 bases from V and 5 from J; bases not matched to a gene: 8. The CDR3 has 16 residues. Germline assignment: CDR1 SGHVS and CDR2 FQNEAQ. DNA for the CDR3: TGTGCCAGCAGCTTAGCTAGGATCGAGCGGGGAGATACGCAGTATTTT. Its translation is CASSLARIERGDTQYF.

This clonotype was picked up a small number of times. CDR3 nucleotide sequence: TGTGCCAGCAGCTTAGACTGGTCGCACAATGAGCAGTTCTTC. Translation: CASSLDWSHNEQFF. The chain uses TRBV7-9 and TRBJ2-1; D remains ambiguous. V dropped 1 base and J dropped 5 bases, with 9 bases sitting between them. Germline-derived CDR1 and CDR2 are SEHNR and FQNEAQ (reference sequence). CDR3 size: 14 residues.

This clonotype came up a few times. The chain is built from TRBV12-3 or TRBV12-4 and TRBJ1-2, with 9 bases that match TRBD1. The CDR3 covers 11 residues. The V gene end was trimmed by 8 bases and the J gene end by 7 bases; junction bases not matched to a gene: 2. In DNA form, the CDR3 reads TGTGCCAGCGGACAGGGGTTTGGCTACACCTTC. This encodes CASGQGFGYTF.

This clonotype was detected only a few times. The chain recombines TRBV29-1 with TRBJ2-1; TRBD1 is a possible D gene (5 bases). The V gene lost 5 bases and the J gene lost 0 bases, with 11 bases spanning the gap. CDR1 SQVTM and CDR2 ANQGSEA come from the germline V gene. There are 14 residues in the CDR3. The CDR3 loop is CSVIRGFSYNEQFF. As DNA, the CDR3 is TGCAGCGTTATAAGGGGCTTCTCCTACAATGAGCAGTTCTTC.

This clonotype has ten or more counts. The chain joins TRBV4-1 to TRBJ2-7; 7 bases map to TRBD1. V shed 0 bases and J 3 bases; nucleotides not matched to a gene: 11. The CDR3 contains 17 residues. The germline CDR1 and CDR2 sequences are MGHRA and YSYEKL. The CDR3 DNA follows: TGCGCCAGCAGCCAAGACCCGAGAGGGGGCCGGTTCTACGAGCAGTACTTC. It translates to CASSQDPRGGRFYEQYF.

This clonotype turned up a few times. The chain employs TRBV5-1 and TRBJ2-2; D not resolved. The germline V and J ends were trimmed by 2 bases and 4 bases, with 6 bases remaining between them. The germline gives CDR1 SGHRS, CDR2 YFSETQ. This CDR3 region has 13 residues. In DNA form, the CDR3 reads TGCGCCAGCAGCTTTATAGGCACCGGGGAGCTGTTTTTT. Encoded protein: CASSFIGTGELFF.

This clonotype was seen more than once but under ten times. This chain uses TRBV5-4 with TRBJ1-4; D gene uncertain. V dropped 5 bases and J dropped 2 bases, with 13 bases sitting between them. The CDR3 runs 15 residues. Germline V gives CDR1 SGHNT, CDR2 YYREEE (reference sequence). The CDR3 sequence is CASSYGQDTNEKLFF. Written as DNA, the CDR3 is TGTGCCAGCAGTTATGGGCAGGACACTAATGAAAAACTGTTTTTT.

This chain connects TRBV4-1 to TRBJ2-5, with a tentative D call TRBD2 (5 bases). Germline lookup yields CDR1 MGHRA and CDR2 YSYEKL. V was pared by 4 bases and J by 5 bases, with 14 bases between. CDR3 length: 14 residues. The chain's CDR3 is CASSPSPGWETQYF. The CDR3 bases are TGCGCCAGCAGCCCTAGCCCCGGGTGGGAGACCCAGTACTTC.

This clonotype was recorded at least ten times. This chain uses TRBV7-2 with TRBJ2-1, with TRBD1 identical over 7 bases. CDR1 SGHTA and CDR2 FQGNSA come from the germline V gene. The CDR3 length is 11 residues. The V gene end was trimmed by 2 bases and the J gene end by 14 bases; junction bases not matched to a gene: 3. CDR3 sequence reads: CASSLSGGKFF. CDR3 bases: TGTGCCAGCAGCTTATCAGGGGGAAAGTTCTTC.

The chain uses TRBV28 and TRBJ2-2; D is unresolved. Trimming shortened V by 4 bases and J by 6 bases, and 12 bases separated the two germline ends. Germline lookup yields CDR1 MDHEN and CDR2 SYDVKM. The CDR3 is made up of 14 amino acids. The CDR3 region has the DNA TGTGCCAGCAGTTCGCAGGTGATCTCCGGGGAGCTGTTTTTT. It is translated as CASSSQVISGELFF.

This clonotype occurred many times. The chain links TRBV7-2 to TRBJ2-3; D is uncertain. This CDR3 spans 13 amino acids. Trimming took 5 bases from V and 3 from J, leaving 9 bases between them. Per the germline V gene, CDR1 is SGHTA and CDR2 is FQGNSA. CDR3: CASSSPETDTQYF. CDR3 in DNA: TGTGCCAGCAGCAGCCCAGAGACAGATACGCAGTATTTT.

This clonotype was picked up a small number of times. The J gene is TRBJ2-1, the V gene TRBV20-1; no firm D call. Germline V gene lookup returns CDR1 DFQATT and CDR2 SNEGSKA (reference sequence). CDR3 length: 12 residues. Trimming took off 7 bases at V and 1 base at J, with 8 bases between the two ends. For the CDR3, the DNA is TGCAGTGTTAAGGTTTCCTACAATGAGCAGTTCTTC. Protein: CSVKVSYNEQFF.

This CDR3 is CASRDTGGRAGGYTF. The CDR3 region has the DNA TGTGCCAGCAGAGATACAGGGGGTCGGGCGGGAGGCTACACCTTC. The J gene is TRBJ1-2, the V gene TRBV12-3 or TRBV12-4; 8 bases fit TRBD1. Germline trimming cut 6 bases from V and 8 bases from J; bases unmatched to any gene: 14. There are 15 residues in the CDR3.

This clonotype was counted only a few times. V and J are TRBV10-3 and TRBJ2-1; TRBD2 agrees at 10 bases. The length of the CDR3 is 16 residues. Losses at the gene ends were 4 bases for V and 7 bases for J; bases not matched to a gene: 10. CDR1 and CDR2 from the germline V gene are ENHRY and SYGVKD. CDR3 loop: CAISGQSGGALNEQFF. In nucleotides, the CDR3 is TGTGCCATCAGTGGCCAAAGCGGGGGGGCCCTGAATGAGCAGTTCTTC.